The T cell receptor (beta chain) under discussion was sequenced for a study of graft-versus-host responses after intestinal transplantation. Across the whole study: Each recipient received anti-thymocyte globulin induction, then tacrolimus and steroids for around 3 years.

Germline V CDR1 and CDR2: LGHNA, YNFKEQ. Trimming left V 0 bases short and J 0 bases short, with 18 bases between. The CDR3 is 18 amino acids. As to this clone: Its antigen is unknown.

The table came from immunoSEQ multiplex PCR; TCRdb's copy has only in-frame clones and leaves some out. The sample consists of around 88,000 clones, approximately 89% of them appearing once. The specimen was unstimulated CD8+ T cells sorted from spleen or lymph node cells, collected before transplant. The TCR was taken from a human donor who was the organ donor for an intestinal transplant. The chain recombines TRBV4-2 with TRBJ2-7; D is perhaps TRBD2 (6 bases). The CDR3 loop reads CASSQERPLGEASYEQYF. CDR3 DNA: TGTGCCAGCAGCCAAGAAAGGCCCCTGGGGGAGGCCTCCTACGAGCAGTACTTC.